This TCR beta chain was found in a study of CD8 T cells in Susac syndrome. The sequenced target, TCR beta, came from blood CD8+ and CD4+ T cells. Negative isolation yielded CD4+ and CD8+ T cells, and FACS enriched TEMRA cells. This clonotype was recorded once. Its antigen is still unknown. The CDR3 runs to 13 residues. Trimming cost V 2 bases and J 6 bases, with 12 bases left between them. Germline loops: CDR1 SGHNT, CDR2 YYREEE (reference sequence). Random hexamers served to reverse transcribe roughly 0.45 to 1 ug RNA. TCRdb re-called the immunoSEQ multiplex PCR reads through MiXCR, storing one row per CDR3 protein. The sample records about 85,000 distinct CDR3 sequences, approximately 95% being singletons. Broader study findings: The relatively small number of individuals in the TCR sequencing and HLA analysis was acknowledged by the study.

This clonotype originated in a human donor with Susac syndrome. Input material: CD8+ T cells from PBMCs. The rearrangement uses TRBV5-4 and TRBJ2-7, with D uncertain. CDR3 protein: CASSFVALGEQYF. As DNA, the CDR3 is TGTGCCAGCAGCTTCGTTGCCCTAGGCGAGCAGTACTTC.